These 27 T cell receptor beta chains were sequenced from one sample in a study of T cell repertoires in cytomegalovirus infection. TCRdb independently ran MiXCR on the reads; one entry per CDR3 protein. This sample has about 490,000 distinct CDR3 sequences, with more than 15% found just once. Input material: CD8+ T cells from PBMCs. The origin of the receptors is a human donor in good health (CMV status not recorded). Some clones in this sample may be carry-over from other donors' samples.

In this sample, this clonotype turned up a few times. The V and J genes are TRBV4-1 and TRBJ2-5, with D tentatively TRBD1 (5 bases). The germline V gene encodes CDR1 MGHRA and CDR2 YSYEKL. The CDR3 is 14 amino acids. V lost 4 bases and J 2 bases, leaving 11 bases between the germline ends. CDR3 sequence (DNA): TGCGCCAGCAGCCCCGGACAAACACAAGAGACCCAGTACTTC. Translated: CASSPGQTQETQYF.

This clonotype was recorded at least ten times. This CDR3 reads CASSPSGSGSADTQYF. CDR3 in DNA: TGTGCCAGCAGCCCCTCGGGCAGCGGGAGCGCAGATACGCAGTATTTT. This chain connects TRBV7-6 to TRBJ2-3, with TRBD2 identical over 8 bases. The V segment lost 5 bases and the J segment 4 bases; nucleotides outside the gene matches: 11. Germline CDR1 is SGHVS and CDR2 is FNYEAQ. The CDR3 has 16 residues.

This clonotype was counted many times. The V gene is TRBV11-2, the J gene TRBJ2-5; TRBD2 is a possible D gene (7 bases). The V gene's germline CDR1 is SGHAT and CDR2 FQNNGV. The V end lost 1 base, the J end lost 1 base, and 16 bases lay between the germline ends. There are 17 residues in the CDR3. CDR3 coding DNA: TGTGCCAGCAGCTTAGTAGGTGGCGGGGGCCTCCAAGAGACCCAGTACTTC. Residues: CASSLVGGGGLQETQYF.

This rearrangement joins TRBV12-3 or TRBV12-4 to TRBJ2-2; TRBD2 is a possible D gene (6 bases). Trimming pared 3 bases from V and 7 bases from J, leaving 15 bases between. CDR3 length equals 15 residues. As DNA, the CDR3 is TGTGCCAGCAGTTTGGTAGTTCGGGAGATCGGGGAGCTGTTTTTT. Translating it yields CASSLVVREIGELFF.

There are a few counts of this clonotype. The chain employs TRBV12-3 or TRBV12-4 and TRBJ2-1; D might be TRBD2 (6 bases). The CDR3 loop spans 11 amino acids. Trimming removed 7 bases from V and 12 bases from J, with 13 bases in between. The CDR3 here is CASTLGLRQFF. CDR3 nucleotides: TGTGCCAGCACCCTGGGACTGAGGCAGTTCTTC.

This clonotype was seen repeatedly, ten times or more. The V and J genes are TRBV7-9 and TRBJ2-1; D may be TRBD1 (5 bases). Trimming shortened V by 5 bases and J by 5 bases, and 13 bases separated the two germline ends. CDR3 length: 14 residues. Germline CDR1 and CDR2: SEHNR and FQNEAQ (reference sequence). CDR3 bases: TGTGCCAGCAGCCCCAGGGCAGTGAACAATGAGCAGTTCTTC. Protein: CASSPRAVNNEQFF.

This clonotype was seen a handful of times. The rearrangement uses TRBV6-6 and TRBJ2-7, with D perhaps TRBD1 (5 bases). In germline, CDR1 is MNHNY, CDR2 SVGAGI (reference sequence). The CDR3 is 14 residues long. V was shortened by 2 bases and J by 2 bases, with 10 bases between the two germline ends. The CDR3: CASSYGRVAYEQYF. CDR3 coding DNA: TGTGCCAGCAGTTACGGCAGGGTTGCCTACGAGCAGTACTTC.

The table lists this clonotype with many counts. The chain is built from TRBV12-3 or TRBV12-4 and TRBJ1-2, with 7 bases that match TRBD1. The CDR3 length is 16 residues. The V gene end was trimmed by 6 bases and the J gene end by 7 bases; junction bases not matched to a gene: 17. CDR3 sequence (DNA): TGTGCCAGCAGCCCTCCCCGAACAGGGGCTTCGATTGGCTACACCTTC. It specifies CASSPPRTGASIGYTF.

Turning to this clonotype: A read error may be the cause here, since a much bigger clone is one base away. The V call is TRBV6-6, the J call TRBJ2-7; D is unclear. This CDR3 has 14 amino acids. Germline V gives CDR1 MNHNY, CDR2 SVGAGI (reference sequence). Trimming shortened V by 6 bases and J by 0 bases, and 12 bases separated the two germline ends. CDR3 bases: TGTGCCAGCAGCGACATGGGTATCTCCTACGAGCAGTACTTC. It encodes CASSDMGISYEQYF.

This clonotype was seen ten or more times. The CDR3 coding sequence is TGTGCCAGCAGTTTATATACTAGCGGGAACTACAATGAGCAGTTCTTC. Its protein is CASSLYTSGNYNEQFF. The chain links TRBV28 to TRBJ2-1; 10 bases are a match to TRBD2. The CDR3 sequence is 16 residues long. Germline trimming cut 1 base from V and 3 bases from J; bases unmatched to any gene: 3. From germline, CDR1 is MDHEN and CDR2 SYDVKM. Drawing the rest from reference TRBV28 and TRBJ2-1, the complete variable domain is DVKVTQSSRYLVKRTGEKVFLECVQDMDHENMFWYRQDPGLGLRLIYFSYDVKMKEKGDIPEGYSVSREKKERFSLILESASTNQTSMYLCASSLYTSGNYNEQFFGPGTRLTVL.

This clonotype appeared many times. The rearrangement joins TRBV12-3 or TRBV12-4 to TRBJ2-2, with 9 nucleotides matching TRBD2. This CDR3 comprises 16 residues. With V trimmed by 5 bases and J by 6 bases, 10 bases remained unmatched. As DNA, the CDR3 is TGTGCCAGCAGTCCCGGGACTAGCAGCAAAGCCGGGGAGCTGTTTTTT. Translating gives CASSPGTSSKAGELFF.

This clonotype appeared once. V is TRBV19 and J is TRBJ2-1, with 10 bases identical to TRBD2. Germline V gene data show CDR1 as LNHDA and CDR2 as SQIVND (reference sequence). Trimming removed 5 bases from V and 8 bases from J; junction bases left unmatched: 15. The CDR3 loop spans 17 amino acids. The CDR3 sequence is CASSLGPSGSSEDEQFF. Here the CDR3 DNA reads TGTGCCAGTAGTTTAGGACCTAGCGGGAGTTCAGAGGATGAGCAGTTCTTC.

This clonotype was counted ten times or more. The chain recombines TRBV11-2 with TRBJ2-7; 8 nucleotides match TRBD1. Germline assignment: CDR1 SGHAT and CDR2 FQNNGV. This CDR3 has 14 residues. The ends lost 4 bases at V and 3 bases at J; junction bases unmatched: 5. The CDR3 coding sequence is TGTGCCAGCAGCTCCCGGACAGGGATCTACGAGCAGTACTTC. This sequence encodes CASSSRTGIYEQYF.

This clonotype was seen at least ten times. This chain connects TRBV14 to TRBJ2-1; D may correspond to TRBD1 or TRBD2 (5 bases each). Per the germline V gene, CDR1 is SGHDN and CDR2 is FVKESK. Trimming took off 3 bases at V and 5 bases at J, with 8 bases between the two ends. The CDR3 is made up of 13 amino acids. As DNA, the CDR3 is TGTGCCAGCAGCCACGGGGCTCACAATGAGCAGTTCTTC. Protein sequence: CASSHGAHNEQFF.

This chain uses TRBV19 with TRBJ2-3; D remains unclear. The CDR3 loop spans 13 amino acids. The germline gives CDR1 LNHDA, CDR2 SQIVND (reference sequence). With 3 bases removed from V and 2 bases from J, the gap between germline ends came to 6 bases. The CDR3 bases are TGTGCCAGTAGTATGTTAGACACAGATACGCAGTATTTT. This encodes CASSMLDTDTQYF.

At least ten counts were recorded for this clonotype. The chain links TRBV6-6 to TRBJ1-1; a weak D match, TRBD1 (6 bases). Looked up from germline, CDR1 is MNHNY and CDR2 is SVGAGI (reference sequence). Between the trimmed V and J ends, which lost 2 bases and 7 bases, there was a span of 17 bases. The length of the CDR3 is 15 residues. The CDR3 loop is CASSYEPGGAGEAFF. CDR3 in DNA: TGTGCCAGCAGTTACGAACCTGGGGGGGCCGGTGAAGCTTTCTTT.

This clonotype was counted at least ten times. This chain uses TRBV7-6 with TRBJ2-2; the match to TRBD2 covers 10 bases. V was pared by 5 bases and J by 7 bases, with 10 bases of the junction left unmatched. CDR1 and CDR2 (germline): SGHVS, FNYEAQ. This CDR3 contains 16 residues. As DNA, the CDR3 is TGTGCCAGCAGCGCCGAGCGGGGGGGCTCAATCGGGGAGCTGTTTTTT. Residues: CASSAERGGSIGELFF.

The rearrangement links TRBV30 to TRBJ1-5; 11 nucleotides agree with TRBD1. Germline lookup yields CDR1 GTSNPN and CDR2 SVGIG (reference sequence). Germline trimming cut 3 bases from V and 0 bases from J; bases unmatched to any gene: 7. This CDR3 region has 17 residues. CDR3 protein: CAWSGQGAFYSNQPQHF. The DNA for the CDR3 is TGTGCCTGGAGCGGACAGGGGGCGTTTTATAGCAATCAGCCCCAGCATTTT.

The V gene is TRBV24-1, the J gene TRBJ1-2, with 8 bases that match TRBD1. V was pared by 3 bases and J by 7 bases, with 9 bases of the junction left unmatched. The CDR3 contains 15 residues. Germline V gene lookup returns CDR1 KGHDR and CDR2 SFDVKD. In nucleotides, the CDR3 is TGTGCCACCAGTGATCATCCGGGAACAGGGGGTGGCTACACCTTC. Protein product: CATSDHPGTGGGYTF.

The chain recombines TRBV5-1 with TRBJ2-1; D might be TRBD1 (5 bases). V lost 1 base and J lost 1, with 9 bases in between. The CDR3 loop spans 15 amino acids. Germline loops: CDR1 SGHRS, CDR2 YFSETQ. The chain's CDR3 is CASSLTGISYNEQFF. The CDR3 DNA reads as TGCGCCAGCAGCTTGACAGGAATTTCCTACAATGAGCAGTTCTTC.

This clonotype was detected many times. This rearrangement joins TRBV7-2 to TRBJ2-3; no firm D call. V lost 4 bases and J 0 bases, leaving 11 bases between the germline ends. CDR1 and CDR2 from the germline V gene are SGHTA and FQGNSA. CDR3 length: 15 amino acids. The CDR3 region is CASSYDLLSTDTQYF. The CDR3 DNA reads TGTGCCAGCAGCTACGACCTTTTGAGCACAGATACGCAGTATTTT.

This chain joins TRBV6-5 and TRBJ2-1, with a tentative D call TRBD1 (7 bases). With 0 bases removed from V and 3 bases from J, the gap between germline ends came to 12 bases. The CDR3 is made up of 16 amino acids. Germline V lookup: CDR1 MNHEY, CDR2 SVGAGI. The chain's CDR3 is CASSYSGRGDYNEQFF. The CDR3, as DNA: TGTGCCAGCAGTTACTCGGGCAGGGGGGACTACAATGAGCAGTTCTTC.

V is TRBV5-5 and J is TRBJ2-2; 8 nucleotides match TRBD1. The germline V gene has CDR1 SGHKS and CDR2 YYEKEE (reference sequence). J was trimmed by 7 bases and V by 4 bases; bases with no gene match: 12. The CDR3 loop spans 16 amino acids. CDR3 DNA sequence: TGTGCCAGCAGCCCTCGACAGGGGCAGATATACGGGGAGCTGTTTTTT. It codes for CASSPRQGQIYGELFF.

This clonotype was counted ten times or more. The rearrangement links TRBV5-1 to TRBJ2-3, with 10 nucleotides matching TRBD2. CDR3 length: 18 amino acids. CDR1 is SGHRS, CDR2 YFSETQ, per germline. The V gene end was trimmed by 2 bases and the J gene end by 2 bases; junction bases not matched to a gene: 11. CDR3 loop: CASSFSSGGTLDTDTQYF. The DNA for the CDR3 is TGCGCCAGCAGCTTCAGTAGCGGGGGGACCCTTGACACAGATACGCAGTATTTT.

The rearrangement uses TRBV19 and TRBJ2-7, with 8 bases fitting TRBD2. CDR3 size: 16 residues. Germline V gene data show CDR1 as LNHDA and CDR2 as SQIVND (reference sequence). Trimming took 5 bases from V and 2 from J; bases not matched to a gene: 11. The CDR3 here is CASSSDRSGATYEQYF. The CDR3 coding sequence is TGTGCCAGTAGTTCTGACCGTAGCGGGGCCACCTACGAGCAGTACTTC.

As to this clonotype: This may be a read error: a much more frequent sequence differs by one nucleotide. The rearrangement joins TRBV28 to TRBJ2-5, with 14 bases identical to TRBD2. The germline V gene encodes CDR1 MDHEN and CDR2 SYDVKM. The CDR3 sequence is 19 residues long. With V trimmed by 8 bases and J by 4 bases, 18 bases remained unmatched. DNA for the CDR3: TGTGCCAGCTGTCCTACGACTAGCGGGAGGGCCTTGCGAGTAGAGACCCAGTACTTC. Its protein product is CASCPTTSGRALRVETQYF.

The chain joins TRBV6-6 to TRBJ2-2; TRBD2 agrees at 10 bases. The V gene's germline CDR1 is MNHNY and CDR2 SVGAGI (reference sequence). This CDR3 contains 16 residues. Trimming at V came to 2 bases and at J to 6 bases, leaving 6 bases not matched to a gene. CDR3 coding DNA: TGTGCCAGCAGTTACCCGGCTAGCGGGAGATCCGGGGAGCTGTTTTTT. Amino acid sequence: CASSYPASGRSGELFF.